The clone carrying this T cell receptor beta chain was recorded a few times. The antigen remains unidentified. V was pared by 4 bases and J by 5 bases, with 11 bases between. The CDR3 has 13 residues. Per the germline V gene, CDR1 is MNHNS and CDR2 is SASEGT. This specimen belongs to a study of T cells in Graves' hyperthyroidism and ophthalmopathy. The investigators amplified TCR beta CDR3 regions from RNA transcripts. In the first-round RT-PCR of the TCR CDR3, the HTBI primer set was used. TCRdb fed the multiplex PCR reads into MiXCR, producing one record per CDR3 protein. The repertoire includes 600,000 to 650,000 distinct CDR3 sequences, around 20% of them detected once, and roughly a third sits in the top ten. Broader study findings: In blood, most of the thyroid clonotypes expanded above 0.001 were also present. The model forecast ophthalmopathy, anticipating it by a median 6.5 months before onset.

Lactation, pregnancy, other autoimmune disease or uncontrolled infection led to exclusion of patients. Clinical symptoms, serum thyroxine and TRAb, thyroid ultrasound and orbital computed tomography were used for the diagnoses. The chain has TRBV6-1 and TRBJ2-5; a possible D gene is TRBD1 (6 bases). The TCR comes from a man between 25 and 39 years old with Graves' ophthalmopathy. The sequencing sample was made of blood. In DNA form, the CDR3 reads TGTGCCAGCAGTGCAGGGGCCGCCGAGACCCAGTACTTC. It translates to CASSAGAAETQYF.